This TCR beta chain derives from a study of control samples from healthy donors and cancer patients. This table comes from immunoSEQ multiplex PCR, and its TCRdb copy is limited to in-frame clones, with some not included. The profile covers 100,000 to 150,000 clones, with around 87% appearing a single time and 2.9% taken by the ten largest. The sequence was collected from a man in his sixties in good health. Material for sequencing was blood.

The DNA of the CDR3 is TGTGCCAGCAGTAGGGTAGGGGGGACCTTCTCGTCGAGGGGCTACGAGCAGTACTTC. This encodes CASSRVGGTFSSRGYEQYF. The genes are TRBV27 and TRBJ2-7, with D perhaps given as TRBD1 or TRBD2 (6 bases each). Trimming cost V 5 bases and J 3 bases, with 29 bases left between them. The CDR3 is 19 amino acids. From germline, CDR1 is MNHEY and CDR2 SMNVEV (reference sequence).